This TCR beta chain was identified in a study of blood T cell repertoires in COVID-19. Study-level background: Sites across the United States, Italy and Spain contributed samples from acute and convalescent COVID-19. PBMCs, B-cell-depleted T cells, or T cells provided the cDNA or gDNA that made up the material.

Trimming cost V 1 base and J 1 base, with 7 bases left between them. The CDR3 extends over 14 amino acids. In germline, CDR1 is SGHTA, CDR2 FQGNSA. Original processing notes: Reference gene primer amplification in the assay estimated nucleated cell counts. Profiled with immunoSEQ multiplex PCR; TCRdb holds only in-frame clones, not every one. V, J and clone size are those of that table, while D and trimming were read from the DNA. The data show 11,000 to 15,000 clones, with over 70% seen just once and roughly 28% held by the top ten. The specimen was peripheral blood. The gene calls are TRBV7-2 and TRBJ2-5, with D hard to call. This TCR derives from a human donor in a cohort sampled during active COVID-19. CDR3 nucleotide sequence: TGTGCCAGCAGCTTAGGTCAGTTCCAAGAGACCCAGTACTTC. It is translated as CASSLGQFQETQYF.